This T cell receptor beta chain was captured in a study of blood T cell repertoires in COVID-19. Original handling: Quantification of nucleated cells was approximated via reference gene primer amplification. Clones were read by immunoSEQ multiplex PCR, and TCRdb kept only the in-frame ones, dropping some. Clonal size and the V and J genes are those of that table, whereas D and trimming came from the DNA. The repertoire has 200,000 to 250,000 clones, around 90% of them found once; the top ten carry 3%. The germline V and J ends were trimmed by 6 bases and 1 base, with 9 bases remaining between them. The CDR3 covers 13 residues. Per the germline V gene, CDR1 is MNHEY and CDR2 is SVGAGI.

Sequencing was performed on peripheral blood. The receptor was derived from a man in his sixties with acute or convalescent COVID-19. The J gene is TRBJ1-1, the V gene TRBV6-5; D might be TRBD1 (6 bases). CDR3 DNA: TGTGCCAGCAGATTACAGGGGAACACTGAAGCTTTCTTT. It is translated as CASRLQGNTEAFF.